This T cell receptor (beta chain) was obtained from a study of shared clonotypes between healthy human individuals. Study-wide points: Some clonotypes were shared by all four sorted-subset donors, while others were not shared. The non-shared ones had lower generation probabilities than the shared ones. Depth of sequencing was expected to influence donor clonotype sharing.

With respect to this clone: Antigen: not known.

Genomic DNA of every subset was divided equally among multiple immunoSEQ plates. Profiled with immunoSEQ multiplex PCR; TCRdb holds only in-frame clones, not every one. The data contain around 2,000,000 clones, 85% to 95% of them singletons. Everyone who donated was a Caucasian adult who lived in Nashville, Tennessee. Germline values: CDR1 SGDLS, CDR2 YYNGEE. This CDR3 contains 15 residues. V lost 2 bases and J 5 bases, leaving 16 bases between the germline ends. The chain employs TRBV9 and TRBJ2-5, with D perhaps given as TRBD1 or TRBD2 (6 bases each). The sample taken for sequencing was naive CD4+ T cells sorted from blood. Subset denoted: CD45RA+ positively selected. This TCR came from a man aged 18 to 30 in good health. Here the CDR3 reads CASSVNQGSGETQYF. CDR3 nucleotide sequence: TGTGCCAGCAGCGTGAATCAGGGGAGCGGGGAGACCCAGTACTTC.